This T cell receptor (beta chain) appears in the sequencing data of a study of tumor-infiltrating lymphocytes in oesophageal squamous cell carcinoma. TCRdb passed the PCR reads through MiXCR, listing each CDR3 protein once. The sample carries some 12,000 distinct CDR3 sequences, around 52% recorded once. Input material: esophageal tumor tissue. This receptor was taken from a female donor with esophageal squamous cell carcinoma.

CDR3 in DNA: TGTGCCAGCAGCTTAGAAGGAACTAGCATCCCCTACAATGAGCAGTTCTTC. Amino acid sequence: CASSLEGTSIPYNEQFF. The chain uses TRBV7-6 and TRBJ2-5; TRBD2 is a possible D gene (6 bases). The J call is doubtful: the DNA matches TRBJ2-1 better. The CDR3 has 17 amino acids. In germline, CDR1 is SGHVS, CDR2 FNYEAQ.